This is a list of T cell receptor beta chains from one sample in a study of T cell changes during pregnancy in multiple sclerosis. Assay: immunoSEQ multiplex PCR; the TCRdb copy retains only in-frame clones and omits some. The table includes 25,000 to 30,000 clones, more than 90% detected once. The material was CD4+ T cells from peripheral blood mononuclear cells, obtained in the first trimester of pregnancy. The receptor set was obtained from a female donor with multiple sclerosis, enrolled in a pregnancy study. Each CDR3 is given with its conserved first and last residue. The D gene is left open where the match is weak. Some rows have no size entry. The others give once, few or many, or a class for an expanded clone.

.	TRBV6-5	.	TRBJ1-4	CASSWQGGYEKLFF	TGTGCCAGCAGTTGGCAGGGAGGCTACGAAAAACTGTTTTTT
.	TRBV7-2	.	TRBJ2-4	CASSLGLRNKNIQYF	TGTGCCAGCAGCTTAGGGCTCCGTAACAAAAACATTCAGTACTTC
.	TRBV1	.	TRBJ2-3	CTSPPPGLGTDTQYF	TGCACCAGCCCCCCTCCGGGACTAGGGACAGATACGCAGTATTTT
TRBD2	TRBV27	.	TRBJ2-3	CASRLAGGGIADTQYF	TGTGCCAGCAGACTAGCGGGGGGGGGTATTGCAGATACGCAGTATTTT
TRBD1	TRBV28	.	TRBJ1-5	CASSRPPGGFQPQHF	TGTGCCAGCAGTCGACCCCCAGGGGGCTTTCAGCCCCAGCATTTT
.	TRBV5-1	.	TRBJ2-7	CASSPGGGLSPEQYF	TGCGCCAGCAGCCCCGGAGGAGGCCTGAGTCCCGAGCAGTACTTC
.	TRBV21-1	.	TRBJ2-5	CASSGRTGGVETQYF	TGTGCCAGCAGCGGCCGGACAGGGGGGGTAGAGACCCAGTACTTC
.	TRBV20-1	few	TRBJ2-3	CSAERTGTQYF	TGCAGTGCGGAAAGGACGGGGACGCAGTATTTT
.	TRBV9	.	TRBJ2-1	CASSPRRVGNEQFF	TGTGCCAGCAGCCCTCGGCGGGTCGGAAATGAGCAGTTCTTC
TRBD1	TRBV19	.	TRBJ1-1	CASSIAYRGWNTEAFF	TGTGCCAGTAGTATAGCGTACAGGGGTTGGAACACTGAAGCTTTCTTT
TRBD2	TRBV7-2	.	TRBJ2-2	CASSLLAANTGELFF	TGTGCCAGCAGCTTACTAGCGGCGAACACCGGGGAGCTGTTTTTT
TRBD1	TRBV6-5	.	TRBJ1-6	CASTRTGTANSPLHF	TGTGCCAGCACCCGAACCGGGACAGCTAATTCACCCCTCCACTTT
TRBD1	TRBV9	.	TRBJ1-3	CASSTTPGGGNTIYF	TGTGCCAGCAGCACTACTCCAGGGGGCGGAAACACCATATATTTT
.	TRBV19	.	TRBJ1-2	CASSFLAQYGYTF	TGTGCCAGTAGTTTTTTGGCCCAATATGGCTACACCTTC
TRBD2	TRBV5-1	.	TRBJ2-1	CASSLLETSGEEQFF	TGCGCCAGCAGCCTGTTAGAGACTAGCGGGGAAGAGCAGTTCTTC
TRBD2	TRBV7-6	.	TRBJ2-7	CASSSQPAGANYEQYF	TGTGCCAGCAGCTCACAACCAGCGGGGGCGAACTACGAGCAGTACTTC
.	TRBV28	.	TRBJ1-2	CASSWWGVSYTF	TGTGCCAGCAGTTGGTGGGGGGTGAGCTACACCTTC
.	TRBV2	.	TRBJ1-5	CASSEGWGQPQHF	TGTGCCAGCAGTGAAGGGTGGGGCCAGCCCCAGCATTTT
TRBD1	TRBV9	.	TRBJ2-6	CASSAWDRPSGANVLTF	TGTGCCAGCAGCGCCTGGGACAGACCCTCTGGGGCCAACGTCCTGACTTTC
.	TRBV7-9	.	TRBJ1-2	CASSLAGSNGYTF	TGTGCCAGCAGCTTAGCAGGGAGTAATGGCTACACCTTC
.	TRBV5-6	.	TRBJ1-4	CASSFQGLGEKLFF	TGTGCCAGCAGCTTTCAGGGATTGGGCGAAAAACTGTTTTTT
.	TRBV5-1	.	TRBJ2-1	CASHGGGGYNEQFF	TGCGCCAGCCATGGAGGGGGGGGATACAATGAGCAGTTCTTC
.	TRBV30	.	TRBJ1-6	CAWGADRAYNSPLHF	TGTGCCTGGGGGGCGGACAGAGCCTATAATTCACCCCTCCACTTT
.	TRBV19	.	TRBJ2-7	CASSIGYTGFEQYF	TGTGCCAGTAGTATAGGCTATACAGGGTTCGAGCAGTACTTC
.	TRBV10-2	.	TRBJ1-2	CASSDSTNYGYTF	TGCGCCAGCAGTGACAGTACTAACTATGGCTACACCTTC
.	TRBV30	.	TRBJ1-1	CACRVFSVNTEAFF	TGTGCCTGCAGGGTGTTTTCGGTGAACACTGAAGCTTTCTTT
.	TRBV6-5	.	TRBJ1-6	CASSYSHGDSPLHF	TGTGCCAGCAGTTACTCTCACGGGGATTCACCCCTCCACTTT
TRBD1	TRBV9	.	TRBJ2-5	CASVSYRVRDRGSGTQYF	TGTGCCAGCGTGAGCTATAGGGTCCGGGACAGGGGGTCGGGGACCCAGTACTTC